This is a list of T cell receptor beta chains from one sample in a study of cytomegalovirus exposure and HLA in healthy donors. The assay was immunoSEQ multiplex PCR, and TCRdb's table has in-frame clones only and misses some. The sample contains roughly 79,000 clones, 74% of which appear only once. Sequenced sample: PBMCs. Every receptor here comes from a woman in her fifties or sixties in good health and CMV-seropositive. Each CDR3 is given with its conserved first and last residue. The D gene is left open where the match is weak. The size of a clone is reported for some rows only, either as once, few or many, or as a class for expanded clones.

clone size	V gene	J gene	D gene	CDR3 protein	CDR3 DNA
-	TRBV19	TRBJ2-2	TRBD2	CASSPGLAGELFF	TGTGCCAGTAGCCCGGGACTAGCGGGGGAGCTGTTTTTT
-	TRBV7-8	TRBJ2-7	TRBD2	CASRDSGRAYEQYF	TGTGCCAGCAGGGATAGCGGGAGGGCCTACGAGCAGTACTTC
-	TRBV7-9	TRBJ2-5	TRBD1	CASSFPGTGKETQYF	TGTGCCAGCAGCTTTCCCGGGACAGGGAAAGAGACCCAGTACTTC
-	TRBV2	TRBJ2-7	-	CASSGTYRGEQYF	TGTGCCAGCAGTGGGACTTACCGGGGCGAGCAGTACTTC
-	TRBV12-5	TRBJ1-4	TRBD1	CASGLPGQTNEKLFF	TGTGCTAGTGGTTTACCGGGACAGACTAATGAAAAACTGTTTTTT
few	TRBV9	TRBJ1-2	-	CASREPTGGYTF	TGTGCCAGCAGGGAACCAACAGGGGGCTACACCTTC
few	TRBV29-1	TRBJ1-1	TRBD1	CSVDRVRTEAFF	TGCAGCGTCGACAGGGTGCGGACTGAAGCTTTCTTT
-	TRBV2	TRBJ1-4	-	CASRRLTTNEKLFF	TGTGCCAGCAGGCGGCTAACAACTAATGAAAAACTGTTTTTT
-	TRBV2	TRBJ1-2	TRBD1	CATAPGQNYGYTF	TGTGCCACCGCACCGGGACAGAACTATGGCTACACCTTC
-	TRBV7-3	TRBJ2-7	TRBD1	CASSSTGGYYEQYF	TGTGCCAGCAGCTCGACAGGGGGCTACTACGAGCAGTACTTC
-	TRBV29-1	TRBJ1-1	TRBD1	CSVEGQGRGTEAFF	TGCAGCGTTGAGGGACAGGGGAGGGGCACTGAAGCTTTCTTT
-	TRBV28	TRBJ2-3	TRBD2	CASSPLAGGGTDTQYF	TGTGCCAGCAGTCCACTAGCGGGAGGGGGGACAGATACGCAGTATTTT
-	TRBV4-1	TRBJ2-7	-	CASSQWEGEEQYF	TGCGCCAGCAGCCAATGGGAAGGGGAAGAGCAGTACTTC
once	TRBV29-1	TRBJ2-3	TRBD2	CSVAIAGGMDTQYF	TGCAGCGTTGCGATAGCGGGAGGTATGGATACGCAGTATTTT
-	TRBV4-2	TRBJ2-2	TRBD2	CASSQDPRGANTGELFF	TGTGCCAGCAGCCAAGATCCCCGGGGGGCGAACACCGGGGAGCTGTTTTTT
-	TRBV25-1	TRBJ1-2	-	CASSDWGVGGYTF	TGTGCCAGCAGTGATTGGGGAGTTGGAGGCTACACCTTC
-	TRBV19	TRBJ2-6	-	CASSLRQAGANVLTF	TGTGCCAGTAGTCTTAGACAGGCTGGGGCCAACGTCCTGACTTTC
-	TRBV21-1	TRBJ1-1	-	CASSMGTGGRTEAFF	TGTGCCAGCAGCATGGGGACAGGGGGGAGGACTGAAGCTTTCTTT
-	TRBV19	TRBJ2-7	TRBD2	CASASGSSYEQYF	TGTGCCAGCGCTAGCGGGAGTTCCTACGAGCAGTACTTC
-	TRBV7-6	TRBJ2-2	-	CASSLDGSNTGELFF	TGTGCCAGCAGCTTAGACGGTTCGAACACCGGGGAGCTGTTTTTT
-	TRBV19	TRBJ2-7	-	CASSIDRVNGTAYEQYF	TGTGCCAGTAGTATAGATAGAGTAAATGGCACAGCCTACGAGCAGTACTTC
-	TRBV25-1	TRBJ1-1	-	CASSEVRLGTEAFF	TGTGCCAGCAGTGAGGTCAGACTGGGCACTGAAGCTTTCTTT
-	TRBV6-6	TRBJ2-3	TRBD1	CASSWDRGTDTQYF	TGTGCCAGCAGTTGGGACAGGGGCACAGATACGCAGTATTTT
-	TRBV7-9	TRBJ1-1	-	CASSLISNTEAFF	TGTGCCAGCAGCTTAATCTCCAACACTGAAGCTTTCTTT
few	TRBV30	TRBJ2-1	TRBD2	CAWRGLAGGYNEQFF	TGTGCCTGGAGGGGACTAGCGGGAGGGTACAATGAGCAGTTCTTC
-	TRBV28	TRBJ2-6	-	CASGGTASGANVLTF	TGTGCCAGTGGAGGGACGGCCTCTGGGGCCAACGTCCTGACTTTC
-	TRBV9	TRBJ2-1	-	CASSVAGTYNEQFF	TGTGCCAGCAGCGTAGCGGGGACCTACAATGAGCAGTTCTTC
-	TRBV29-1	TRBJ1-5	TRBD1	CSGRQGVKTQHF	TGCAGCGGACGACAGGGAGTAAAGACCCAGCATTTT
few	TRBV28	TRBJ2-7	TRBD1	CASSYPAGTGTYEQYF	TGTGCCAGCAGTTACCCCGCCGGGACAGGGACCTACGAGCAGTACTTC
-	TRBV19	TRBJ2-1	TRBD2	CASSLRLAGHNEQFF	TGTGCCAGTAGTCTCAGACTAGCGGGACACAATGAGCAGTTCTTC
-	TRBV6-5	TRBJ2-7	-	CASRATLRAYYEQYF	TGTGCCAGCAGAGCTACGCTCAGGGCTTACTACGAGCAGTACTTC
-	TRBV18	TRBJ2-3	-	CASSHDSDTQYF	TGTGCCAGCTCACACGACTCAGATACGCAGTATTTT
-	TRBV5-1	TRBJ1-1	TRBD1	CASSQRTGGGTEAFF	TGCGCCAGCAGCCAGCGGACAGGGGGTGGGACTGAAGCTTTCTTT
-	TRBV28	TRBJ1-5	TRBD1	CASSFRPGTGSIGSNQPQHF	TGTGCCAGCAGTTTCCGACCCGGGACAGGGTCTATAGGGAGCAATCAGCCCCAGCATTTT
-	TRBV7-2	TRBJ2-7	-	CASSLAQSGVYEQYF	TGTGCCAGCAGCTTAGCGCAGTCCGGGGTCTACGAGCAGTACTTC
-	TRBV7-9	TRBJ1-1	TRBD1	CSSSRTGVNTEAFF	TGTTCCAGCAGCCGAACAGGGGTGAACACTGAAGCTTTCTTT
-	TRBV21-1	TRBJ2-7	-	CASSKSYRAIYEQYF	TGTGCCAGCAGCAAATCCTACAGGGCTATCTACGAGCAGTACTTC
many	TRBV6-1	TRBJ1-4	-	CASSTDREKLFF	TGTGCCAGCAGTACGGACAGAGAAAAACTGTTTTTT
-	TRBV5-1	TRBJ2-1	-	CASSLGQGFYNEQFF	TGCGCCAGCAGCTTGGGGCAGGGTTTCTACAATGAGCAGTTCTTC
-	TRBV11-2	TRBJ2-7	-	CASSLIGTTYEQYF	TGTGCCAGCAGCTTAATAGGGACAACCTACGAGCAGTACTTC
-	TRBV10-3	TRBJ2-7	TRBD2	CAIRRLAGDYEQYF	TGTGCCATCAGACGACTAGCGGGGGACTACGAGCAGTACTTC
-	TRBV19	TRBJ2-5	-	CASSIGRQVQETQYF	TGTGCCAGTAGTATAGGAAGACAGGTCCAAGAGACCCAGTACTTC
few	TRBV4-2	TRBJ2-2	-	CASSQEEGNTGELFF	TGTGCCAGCAGCCAAGAAGAGGGGAACACCGGGGAGCTGTTTTTT
once	TRBV6-5	TRBJ2-7	-	CASSFSSEKIAYEQYF	TGTGCCAGCAGTTTTTCTAGCGAGAAGATCGCCTACGAGCAGTACTTC
once	TRBV6-1	TRBJ1-5	-	CASSDSGGNQPQHF	TGTGCCAGCAGTGATTCGGGGGGCAATCAGCCCCAGCATTTT
-	TRBV7-9	TRBJ2-1	-	CASGAGLNEQFF	TGTGCCAGCGGGGCAGGTTTAAATGAGCAGTTCTTC
medium-sized	TRBV6-6	TRBJ2-1	TRBD1	CASSVSGQYNEQFF	TGTGCCAGCAGCGTCTCGGGACAGTACAATGAGCAGTTCTTC
-	TRBV10-2	TRBJ2-3	TRBD1	CASSESGQGTDTQYF	TGCGCCAGCAGTGAGTCTGGACAGGGCACAGATACGCAGTATTTT
-	TRBV12-2	TRBJ2-3	-	CASSSRTGSTDTQYF	TGTGCATCCTCTTCTAGGACAGGGAGCACAGATACGCAGTATTTT